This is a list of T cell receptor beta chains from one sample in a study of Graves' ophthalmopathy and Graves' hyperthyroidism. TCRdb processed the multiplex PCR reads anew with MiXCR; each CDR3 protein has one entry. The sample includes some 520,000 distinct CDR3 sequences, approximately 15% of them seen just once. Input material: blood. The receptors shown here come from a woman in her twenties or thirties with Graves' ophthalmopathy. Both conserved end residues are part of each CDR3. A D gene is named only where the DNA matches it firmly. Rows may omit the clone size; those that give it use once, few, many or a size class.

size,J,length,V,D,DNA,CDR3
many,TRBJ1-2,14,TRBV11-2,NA,TGTGCCAGCAGCTTAGCCCCGACGGTCTATGGCTACACCTTC,CASSLAPTVYGYTF
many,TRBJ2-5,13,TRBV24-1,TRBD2,TGTGCCACCAGTGTGGGGGGGCAAGAGACCCAGTACTTC,CATSVGGQETQYF
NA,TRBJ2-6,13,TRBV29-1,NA,TGCAGCGCGGGGGGCTATGGGGCCAACGTCCTGACTTTC,CSAGGYGANVLTF
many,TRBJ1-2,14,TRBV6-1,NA,TGTGCCAGCAGTGCGGGACAAATCGTGGATGGCTACACCTTC,CASSAGQIVDGYTF
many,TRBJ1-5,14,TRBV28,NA,TGTGCCAGCAGTTTTCAAAGGGAGGTGGAGCCCCAGCATTTT,CASSFQREVEPQHF
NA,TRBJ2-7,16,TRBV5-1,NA,TGCGCCAGCAGCTTGGGGCCCCAGGGTCCTAGCTACGAGCAGTACTTC,CASSLGPQGPSYEQYF
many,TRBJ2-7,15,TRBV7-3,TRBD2,TGTGCCAGCAGCTTAGTAGCGGGAGGGCCCGACGAGCAGTACTTC,CASSLVAGGPDEQYF
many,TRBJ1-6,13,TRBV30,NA,TGTGCCTACACTGGACTGCTGAATTCACCCCTCCACTTT,CAYTGLLNSPLHF
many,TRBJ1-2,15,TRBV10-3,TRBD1,TGTGCCACCACCACCGGGACAGGGGTGGGCTATGGCTACACCTTC,CATTTGTGVGYGYTF
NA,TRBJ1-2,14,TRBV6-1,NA,TGTGCCAGCAGACAACCGACAGTAAACTATGGCTACACCTTC,CASRQPTVNYGYTF
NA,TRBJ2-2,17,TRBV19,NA,TGTGCCAGTAGTGCAGCCCTTCCTAGCGCCCAGGCCGGGGAGCTGTTTTTT,CASSAALPSAQAGELFF
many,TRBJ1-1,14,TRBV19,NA,TGTGCCAGTAGTATTCAGGGTTTGGGAACTGAAGCTTTCTTT,CASSIQGLGTEAFF
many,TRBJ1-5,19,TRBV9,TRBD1,TGTGCCAGCAGCGTAGAAGGGACAGGGGTTGTATCGAGCAATCAGCCCCAGCATTTT,CASSVEGTGVVSSNQPQHF